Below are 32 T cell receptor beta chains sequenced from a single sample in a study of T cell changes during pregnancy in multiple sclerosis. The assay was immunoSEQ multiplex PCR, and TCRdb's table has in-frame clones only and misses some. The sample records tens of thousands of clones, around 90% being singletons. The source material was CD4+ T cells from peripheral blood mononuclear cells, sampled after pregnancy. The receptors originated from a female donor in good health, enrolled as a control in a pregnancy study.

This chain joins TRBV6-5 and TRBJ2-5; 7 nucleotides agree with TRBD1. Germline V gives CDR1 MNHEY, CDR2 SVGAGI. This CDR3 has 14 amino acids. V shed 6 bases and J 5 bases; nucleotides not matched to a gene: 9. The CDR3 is CASSPEGGGETQYF. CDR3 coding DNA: TGTGCCAGCAGCCCCGAAGGGGGCGGGGAGACCCAGTACTTC.

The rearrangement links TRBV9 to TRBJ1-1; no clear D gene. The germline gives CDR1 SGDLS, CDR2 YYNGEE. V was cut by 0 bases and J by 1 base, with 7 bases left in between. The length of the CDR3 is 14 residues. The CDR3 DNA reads TGTGCCAGCAGCGTAGTCGGGGAGAACACTGAAGCTTTCTTT. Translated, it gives CASSVVGENTEAFF.

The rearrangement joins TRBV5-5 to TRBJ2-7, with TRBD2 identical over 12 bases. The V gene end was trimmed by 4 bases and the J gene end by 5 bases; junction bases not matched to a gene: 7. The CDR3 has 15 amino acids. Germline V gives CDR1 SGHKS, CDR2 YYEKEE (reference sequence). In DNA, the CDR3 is TGTGCCAGCAGCCCTAGACTAGCGGGAGAGGACGAGCAGTACTTC. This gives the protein CASSPRLAGEDEQYF. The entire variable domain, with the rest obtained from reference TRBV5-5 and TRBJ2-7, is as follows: DAGVTQSPTHLIKTRGQQVTLRCSPISGHKSVSWYQQVLGQGPQFIFQYYEKEERGRGNFPDRFSARQFPNYSSELNVNALLLGDSALYLCASSPRLAGEDEQYFGPGTRLTVT.

The CDR3 sequence: CASGDRARDGYTF. As DNA, the CDR3 is TGTGCCAGCGGCGACAGGGCGCGTGACGGCTACACCTTC. J is TRBJ1-2 and V is TRBV2; 7 bases line up with TRBD1. Germline CDR1 reads SNHLY; CDR2 reads FYNNEI. The V gene end was trimmed by 8 bases and the J gene end by 8 bases; junction bases not matched to a gene: 11. The CDR3 loop spans 13 amino acids.

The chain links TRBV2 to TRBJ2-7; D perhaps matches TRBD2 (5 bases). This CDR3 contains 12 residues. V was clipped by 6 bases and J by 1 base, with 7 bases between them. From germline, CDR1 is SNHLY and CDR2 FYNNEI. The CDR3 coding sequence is TGTGCCAGCAGGGACTTGTCCTACGAGCAGTACTTC. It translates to CASRDLSYEQYF.

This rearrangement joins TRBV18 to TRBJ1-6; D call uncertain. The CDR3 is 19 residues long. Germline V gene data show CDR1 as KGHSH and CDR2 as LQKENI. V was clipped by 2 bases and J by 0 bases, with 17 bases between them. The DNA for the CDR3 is TGTGCCAGCTCACCAACCGGAGTAGACGAGAGCTCCTATAATTCACCCCTCCACTTT. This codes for CASSPTGVDESSYNSPLHF.

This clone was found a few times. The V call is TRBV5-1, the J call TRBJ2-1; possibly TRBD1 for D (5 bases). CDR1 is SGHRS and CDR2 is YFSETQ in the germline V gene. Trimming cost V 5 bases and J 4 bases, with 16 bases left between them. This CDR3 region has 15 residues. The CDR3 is CASSKTGGLYNEQFF. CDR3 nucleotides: TGCGCCAGCAGTAAAACAGGTGGATTATACAATGAGCAGTTCTTC.

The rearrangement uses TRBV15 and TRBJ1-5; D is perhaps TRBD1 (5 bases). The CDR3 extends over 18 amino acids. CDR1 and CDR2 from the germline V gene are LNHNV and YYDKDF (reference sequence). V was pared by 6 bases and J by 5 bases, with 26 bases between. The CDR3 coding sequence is TGTGCCACCAGTAGGTCACTATTGGGGGGAGCCAATTATCAGCCCCAGCATTTT. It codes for CATSRSLLGGANYQPQHF.

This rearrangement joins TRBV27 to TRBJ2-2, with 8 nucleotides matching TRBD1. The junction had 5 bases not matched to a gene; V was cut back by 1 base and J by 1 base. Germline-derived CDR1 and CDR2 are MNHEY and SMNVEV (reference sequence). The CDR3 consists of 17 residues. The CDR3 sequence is CASSLFQGAGNTGELFF. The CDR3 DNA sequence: TGTGCCAGCAGTTTATTTCAGGGGGCCGGGAACACCGGGGAGCTGTTTTTT.

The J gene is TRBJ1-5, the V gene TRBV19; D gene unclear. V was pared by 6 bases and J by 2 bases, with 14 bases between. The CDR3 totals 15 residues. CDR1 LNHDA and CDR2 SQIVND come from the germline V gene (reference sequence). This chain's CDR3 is CASRNDLGGNQPQHF. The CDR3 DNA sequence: TGTGCCAGTAGAAACGACCTCGGGGGCAATCAGCCCCAGCATTTT.

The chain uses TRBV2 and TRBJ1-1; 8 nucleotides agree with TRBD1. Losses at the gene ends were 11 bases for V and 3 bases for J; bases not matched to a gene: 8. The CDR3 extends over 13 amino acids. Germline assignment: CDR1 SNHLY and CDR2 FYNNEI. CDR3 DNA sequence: TGTGCCGACCCTGACAGGGGAGACACTGAAGCTTTCTTT. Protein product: CADPDRGDTEAFF.

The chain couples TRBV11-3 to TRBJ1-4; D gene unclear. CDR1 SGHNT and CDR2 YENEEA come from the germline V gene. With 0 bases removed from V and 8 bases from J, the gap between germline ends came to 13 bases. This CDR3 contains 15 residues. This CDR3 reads CASSLDIGVPEKLFF. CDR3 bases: TGTGCCAGCAGCTTAGATATCGGAGTACCCGAAAAACTGTTTTTT. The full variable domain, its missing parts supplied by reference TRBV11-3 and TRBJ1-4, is EAGVVQSPRYKIIEKKQPVAFWCNPISGHNTLYWYLQNLGQGPELLIRYENEEAVDDSQLPKDRFSAERLKGVDSTLKIQPAELGDSAVYLCASSLDIGVPEKLFFGSGTQLSVL.

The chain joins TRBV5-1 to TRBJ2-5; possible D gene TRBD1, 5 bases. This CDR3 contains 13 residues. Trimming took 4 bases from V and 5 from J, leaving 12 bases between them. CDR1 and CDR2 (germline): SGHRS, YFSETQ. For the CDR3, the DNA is TGCGCCAGCAGCACCGGACATTGGGAGACCCAGTACTTC. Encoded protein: CASSTGHWETQYF.

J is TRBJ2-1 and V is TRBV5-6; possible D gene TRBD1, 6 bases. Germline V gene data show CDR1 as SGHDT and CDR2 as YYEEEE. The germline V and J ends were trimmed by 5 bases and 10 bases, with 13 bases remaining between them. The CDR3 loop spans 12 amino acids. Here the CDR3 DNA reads TGTGCCAGCAGTATGGCAGGGGTAGAGCAGTTCTTC. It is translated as CASSMAGVEQFF.

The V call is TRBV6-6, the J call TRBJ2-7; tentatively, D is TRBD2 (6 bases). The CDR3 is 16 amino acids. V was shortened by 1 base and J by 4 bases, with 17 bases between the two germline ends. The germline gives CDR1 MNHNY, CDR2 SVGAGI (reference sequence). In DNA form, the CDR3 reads TGTGCCAGCAGTTACTTAGTCGGGAGTAAGGTATACGAGCAGTACTTC. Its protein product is CASSYLVGSKVYEQYF.

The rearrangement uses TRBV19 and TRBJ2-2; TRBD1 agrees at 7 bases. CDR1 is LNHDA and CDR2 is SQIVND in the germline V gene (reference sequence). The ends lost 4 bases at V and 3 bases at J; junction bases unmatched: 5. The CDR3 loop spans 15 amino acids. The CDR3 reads CASSKGQGDTGELFF. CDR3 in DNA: TGTGCCAGTAGTAAGGGTCAGGGGGACACCGGGGAGCTGTTTTTT.

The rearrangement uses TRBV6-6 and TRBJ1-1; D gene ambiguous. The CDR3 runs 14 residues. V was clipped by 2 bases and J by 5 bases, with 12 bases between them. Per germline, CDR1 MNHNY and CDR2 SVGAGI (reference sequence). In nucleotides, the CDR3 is TGTGCCAGCAGTTACCTGGGAGAGGAAACTGAAGCTTTCTTT. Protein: CASSYLGEETEAFF.

CDR3 bases: TGTGCCAGCACTTCTCAGGGACAAGAGACCCAGTACTTC. Its translation: CASTSQGQETQYF. V gene TRBV27 combines with J gene TRBJ2-5; tentative D call: TRBD1 (5 bases). This CDR3 has 13 amino acids. CDR1 is MNHEY, CDR2 SMNVEV, per germline (reference sequence). Trimming left V 7 bases short and J 2 bases short, with 11 bases between.

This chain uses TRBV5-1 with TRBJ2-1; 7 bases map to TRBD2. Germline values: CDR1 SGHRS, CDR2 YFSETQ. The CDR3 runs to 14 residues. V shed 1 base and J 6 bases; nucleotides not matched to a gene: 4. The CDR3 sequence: CASSLLGGSNEQFF. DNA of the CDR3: TGCGCCAGCAGCTTGCTCGGGGGGAGCAATGAGCAGTTCTTC.

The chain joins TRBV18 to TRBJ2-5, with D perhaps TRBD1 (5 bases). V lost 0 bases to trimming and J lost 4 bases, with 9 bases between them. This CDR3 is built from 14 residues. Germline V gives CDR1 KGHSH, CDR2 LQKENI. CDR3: CASSPPGAGETQYF. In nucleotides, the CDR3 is TGTGCCAGCTCACCACCAGGGGCAGGAGAGACCCAGTACTTC. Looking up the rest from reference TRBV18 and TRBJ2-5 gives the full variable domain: NAGVMQNPRHLVRRRGQEARLRCSPMKGHSHVYWYRQLPEEGLKFMVYLQKENIIDESGMPKERFSAEFPKEGPSILRIQQVVRGDSAAYFCASSPPGAGETQYFGPGTRLLVL.

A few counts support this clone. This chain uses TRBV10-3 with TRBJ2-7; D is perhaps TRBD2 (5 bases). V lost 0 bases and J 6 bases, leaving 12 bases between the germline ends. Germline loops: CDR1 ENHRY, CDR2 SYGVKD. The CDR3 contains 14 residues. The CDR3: CAISESFEGGEQYF. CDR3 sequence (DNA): TGTGCCATCAGTGAGTCGTTCGAGGGCGGCGAGCAGTACTTC.

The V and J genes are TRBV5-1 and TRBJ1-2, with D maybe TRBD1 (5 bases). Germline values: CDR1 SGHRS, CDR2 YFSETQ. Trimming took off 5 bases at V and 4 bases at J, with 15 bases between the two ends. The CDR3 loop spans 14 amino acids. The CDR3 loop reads CASSSAGSSYGYTF. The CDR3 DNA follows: TGCGCCAGCAGTTCGGCAGGGTCAAGCTATGGCTACACCTTC.

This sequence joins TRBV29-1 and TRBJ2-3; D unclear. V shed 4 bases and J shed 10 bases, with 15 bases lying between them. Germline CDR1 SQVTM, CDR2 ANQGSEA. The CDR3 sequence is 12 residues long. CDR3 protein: CSVAVSGGAQYF. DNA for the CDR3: TGCAGCGTTGCGGTGTCGGGTGGAGCGCAGTATTTT.

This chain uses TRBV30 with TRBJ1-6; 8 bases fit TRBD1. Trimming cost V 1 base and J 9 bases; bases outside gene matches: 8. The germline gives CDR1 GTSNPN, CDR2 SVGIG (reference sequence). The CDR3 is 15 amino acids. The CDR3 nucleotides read TGTGCCTGGAGTGCCGGACAGGGTGAAAGTTCACCCCTCCACTTT. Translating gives CAWSAGQGESSPLHF. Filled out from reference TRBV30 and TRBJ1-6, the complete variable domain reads SQTIHQWPATLVQPVGSPLSLECTVEGTSNPNLYWYRQAAGRGLQLLFYSVGIGQISSEVPQNLSASRPQDRQFILSSKKLLLSDSGFYLCAWSAGQGESSPLHFGNGTRLTVT.

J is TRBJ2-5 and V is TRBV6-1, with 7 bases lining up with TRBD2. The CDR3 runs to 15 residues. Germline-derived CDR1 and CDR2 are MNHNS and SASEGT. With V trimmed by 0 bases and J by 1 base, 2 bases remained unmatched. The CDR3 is CASSEAGGSQETQYF. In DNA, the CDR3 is TGTGCCAGCAGTGAAGCGGGGGGGTCCCAAGAGACCCAGTACTTC.

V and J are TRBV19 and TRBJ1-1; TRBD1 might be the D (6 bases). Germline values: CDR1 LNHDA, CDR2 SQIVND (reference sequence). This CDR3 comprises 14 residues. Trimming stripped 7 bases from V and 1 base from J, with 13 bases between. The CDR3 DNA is TGTGCCAGTAAGATATGGGGACAGAACACTGAAGCTTTCTTT. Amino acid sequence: CASKIWGQNTEAFF.

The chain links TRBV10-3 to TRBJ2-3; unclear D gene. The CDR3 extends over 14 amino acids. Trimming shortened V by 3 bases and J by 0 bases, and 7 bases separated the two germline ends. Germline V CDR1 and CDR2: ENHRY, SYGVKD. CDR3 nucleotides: TGTGCCATCAGTGATGGTCAGAGCACAGATACGCAGTATTTT. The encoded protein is CAISDGQSTDTQYF.

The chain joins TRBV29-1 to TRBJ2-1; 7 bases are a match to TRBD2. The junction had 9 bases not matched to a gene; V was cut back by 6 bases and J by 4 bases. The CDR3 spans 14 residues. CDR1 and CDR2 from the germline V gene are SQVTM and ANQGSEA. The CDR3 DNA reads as TGCAGCGTGGGTCTTGGCGGGAGTTACAATGAGCAGTTCTTC. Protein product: CSVGLGGSYNEQFF.

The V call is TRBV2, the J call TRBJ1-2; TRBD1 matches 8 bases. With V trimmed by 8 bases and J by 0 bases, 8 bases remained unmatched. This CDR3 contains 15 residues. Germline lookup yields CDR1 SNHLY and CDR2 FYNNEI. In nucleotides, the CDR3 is TGTGCCAGCTTACGTGACAGGGGAGCTAACTATGGCTACACCTTC. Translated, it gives CASLRDRGANYGYTF.

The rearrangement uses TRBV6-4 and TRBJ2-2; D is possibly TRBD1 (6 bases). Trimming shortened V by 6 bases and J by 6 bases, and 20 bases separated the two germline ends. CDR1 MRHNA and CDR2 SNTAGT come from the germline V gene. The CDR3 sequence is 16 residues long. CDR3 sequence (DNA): TGTGCCAGCAGCGCCCGGCAGGGGATATTCGCCGGGGAGCTGTTTTTT. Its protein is CASSARQGIFAGELFF.

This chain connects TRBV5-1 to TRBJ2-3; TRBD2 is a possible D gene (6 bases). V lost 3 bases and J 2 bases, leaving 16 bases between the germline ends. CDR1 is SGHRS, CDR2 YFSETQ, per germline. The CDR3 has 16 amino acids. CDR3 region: CASSSGGLTSTDTQYF. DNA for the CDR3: TGCGCCAGCAGCTCCGGGGGACTGACTTCCACAGATACGCAGTATTTT.

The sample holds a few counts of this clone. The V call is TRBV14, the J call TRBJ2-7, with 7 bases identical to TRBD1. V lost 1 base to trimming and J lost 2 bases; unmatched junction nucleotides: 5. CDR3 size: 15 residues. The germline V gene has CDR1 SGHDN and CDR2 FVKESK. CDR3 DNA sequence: TGTGCCAGCAGCCAAGTGGCAGGGGGACCCTACGAGCAGTACTTC. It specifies CASSQVAGGPYEQYF.